What follows are 26 T cell receptor beta chains derived from one specimen sequenced in a study of patients and donors after allogeneic stem cell transplantation. MiXCR was run by TCRdb on the RT-PCR reads, yielding one entry per CDR3 protein. The sample yields approximately 7,100 distinct CDR3 sequences, around 10% seen once. The sequencing input was blood, either unsorted or a sorted T cell fraction (not recorded which). The receptors stem from a human donor who was either an allogeneic HSCT recipient or a stem cell or donor lymphocyte infusion donor (not recorded which). It is not recorded whose cells these are; they may come from a transplant donor.

This clonotype has a count of ten or more. V and J are TRBV12-3 or TRBV12-4 and TRBJ1-5; tentatively, D is TRBD1 (5 bases). CDR3 length: 13 amino acids. V lost 5 bases and J 2 bases, leaving 7 bases between the germline ends. CDR3 amino acids: CASSLQGNQPQHF. CDR3 coding DNA: TGTGCCAGCAGTCTACAGGGCAATCAGCCCCAGCATTTT.

This clonotype was seen only a few times. V is TRBV4-2 and J is TRBJ1-2, with unresolved D. The CDR3 is 14 residues long. The germline V gene encodes CDR1 LGHNA and CDR2 YNFKEQ. V was shortened by 3 bases and J by 1 base, with 9 bases between the two germline ends. DNA of the CDR3: TGTGCCAGCAGCCAGTTCGGCGGTAACTATGGCTACACCTTC. It codes for CASSQFGGNYGYTF.

This sequence joins TRBV6-6 and TRBJ1-1, with no clear D. The length of the CDR3 is 13 residues. In germline, CDR1 is MNHNY, CDR2 SVGAGI (reference sequence). Trimming stripped 8 bases from V and 0 bases from J, with 10 bases between. CDR3: CASVKFLNTEAFF. The CDR3 DNA reads TGTGCCAGCGTAAAATTCTTGAACACTGAAGCTTTCTTT.

This clonotype turned up a few times. The genes are TRBV20-1 and TRBJ1-1, with 9 bases aligning to TRBD1. Trimming cost V 6 bases and J 5 bases; bases outside gene matches: 13. Germline CDR1 reads DFQATT; CDR2 reads SNEGSKA (reference sequence). The CDR3 totals 15 residues. The CDR3 DNA is TGCAGTGCCGTACCGAGGGACAGGGTCGGGACTGAAGCTTTCTTT. It translates to CSAVPRDRVGTEAFF.

Ten or more counts support this clonotype. Written as DNA, the CDR3 is TGTGCCTGGACTAGGAGCTCCTATAATTCACCCCTCCACTTT. As protein: CAWTRSSYNSPLHF. The chain carries TRBV30 and TRBJ1-6; D call uncertain. This CDR3 region has 14 residues. Looked up from germline, CDR1 is GTSNPN and CDR2 is SVGIG (reference sequence). V was shortened by 4 bases and J by 0 bases, with 7 bases between the two germline ends.

This clonotype was observed a handful of times. The chain couples TRBV6-5 to TRBJ1-5, with a tentative D call TRBD1 (5 bases). In germline, CDR1 is MNHEY, CDR2 SVGAGI. The CDR3 is 16 residues long. Trimming removed 7 bases from V and 0 bases from J, with 16 bases in between. The CDR3 reads CASTVGGFDSNQPQHF. CDR3 bases: TGTGCCAGCACCGTCGGGGGATTTGATAGCAATCAGCCCCAGCATTTT.

This sequence joins TRBV20-1 and TRBJ1-1; D gene unclear. V gave up 0 bases and J gave up 6 bases, with 8 bases separating them. Germline CDR1 reads DFQATT; CDR2 reads SNEGSKA (reference sequence). The CDR3 totals 12 residues. The CDR3 loop reads CSARDRGSEAFF. The CDR3 nucleotides read TGCAGTGCTAGAGATCGAGGATCTGAAGCTTTCTTT.

In this sample, this clonotype turned up a few times. The rearrangement links TRBV6-2 or TRBV6-3 to TRBJ1-4; D uncertain. The CDR3 spans 15 residues. Germline assignment: CDR1 MNHEY and CDR2 SVGEGT. V was cut by 7 bases and J by 0 bases, with 12 bases left in between. CDR3 sequence: CASNRAPSTNEKLFF. The CDR3 nucleotides are TGTGCCAGCAACCGAGCGCCTTCAACTAATGAAAAACTGTTTTTT.

This chain joins TRBV20-1 and TRBJ1-1; a possible D gene is TRBD1 (5 bases). Germline V gives CDR1 DFQATT, CDR2 SNEGSKA (reference sequence). V was pared by 1 base and J by 4 bases, with 7 bases between. The CDR3 covers 12 residues. The CDR3 region is CSARGGGTEAFF. DNA of the CDR3: TGCAGTGCTAGAGGGGGGGGCACTGAAGCTTTCTTT.

The gene calls are TRBV6-1 and TRBJ1-3; perhaps TRBD1 as D (5 bases). The CDR3 is 15 amino acids. Germline CDR1 MNHNS, CDR2 SASEGT. V lost 3 bases and J 4 bases, leaving 13 bases between the germline ends. CDR3 loop: CASSEGPVAGNTIYF. In nucleotides, the CDR3 is TGTGCCAGCAGTGAGGGACCGGTCGCAGGAAACACCATATATTTT.

This rearrangement joins TRBV2 to TRBJ2-1; 11 positions agree with TRBD2. The length of the CDR3 is 16 residues. CDR1 and CDR2 from the germline V gene are SNHLY and FYNNEI. J lost 6 bases, V lost 2 bases, and 6 bases had no gene match. CDR3 loop: CASSEYSGGAANEQFF. DNA of the CDR3: TGTGCCAGCAGTGAATATAGCGGGGGGGCCGCCAATGAGCAGTTCTTC.

The CDR3: CASSVGGGEQYF. The CDR3 DNA reads as TGTGCCAGCAGTGTCGGGGGTGGCGAGCAGTACTTC. The rearrangement joins TRBV25-1 to TRBJ2-7; D possibly corresponds to TRBD2 (6 bases). Germline-derived CDR1 and CDR2 are MGHDK and SYGVNS. The CDR3 runs to 12 residues. Trimming took off 4 bases at V and 6 bases at J, with 10 bases between the two ends.

This clonotype has just a few counts. This sequence joins TRBV5-1 and TRBJ2-1; the D is unclear. This CDR3 has 15 residues. CDR1 SGHRS and CDR2 YFSETQ come from the germline V gene. Trimming shortened V by 4 bases and J by 0 bases, and 11 bases separated the two germline ends. CDR3 sequence (DNA): TGCGCCAGCAGCCTCGGTCCCCCCTCCTACAATGAGCAGTTCTTC. Residues: CASSLGPPSYNEQFF.

This clonotype has ten or more counts. The chain joins TRBV4-3 to TRBJ1-5; D is perhaps TRBD1 (6 bases). The CDR3 runs to 15 residues. V lost 4 bases and J 3 bases, leaving 13 bases between the germline ends. The germline gives CDR1 LGHNA, CDR2 YSLEER. CDR3 sequence: CASSLDRRPNQPQHF. The CDR3 region has the DNA TGCGCCAGCAGCCTAGACAGGCGTCCCAATCAGCCCCAGCATTTT.

This clonotype was recorded at least ten times. The chain has TRBV20-1 and TRBJ2-5, with D uncertain. With 2 bases removed from V and 5 bases from J, the gap between germline ends came to 21 bases. Germline V CDR1 and CDR2: DFQATT, SNEGSKA (reference sequence). This CDR3 is built from 16 residues. CDR3 sequence (DNA): TGCAGTGCTAGATCCTTCCAGAGCCTAAGTGGGGAGACCCAGTACTTC. Protein sequence: CSARSFQSLSGETQYF.

This clonotype has at least ten counts. The CDR3 DNA reads as TGCAGTGCTAGAGTGAGTGGGGGGGGTCTGAGCACTGAAGCTTTCTTT. It encodes CSARVSGGGLSTEAFF. The gene calls are TRBV20-1 and TRBJ1-1; a possible D gene is TRBD1 (5 bases). CDR3 length: 16 residues. Germline values: CDR1 DFQATT, CDR2 SNEGSKA (reference sequence). The V gene lost 1 base and the J gene lost 4 bases, with 19 bases spanning the gap.

This rearrangement joins TRBV7-9 to TRBJ1-5; 8 positions agree with TRBD1. The CDR3 spans 16 residues. J lost 7 bases, V lost 5 bases, and 13 bases had no gene match. Germline V gives CDR1 SEHNR, CDR2 FQNEAQ (reference sequence). The CDR3 region has the DNA TGTGCCAGCAGCCTAGGGGGGCTCAGGGGGCTCCAGCCCCAGCATTTT. This codes for CASSLGGLRGLQPQHF.

This clonotype occurred many times. The chain recombines TRBV20-1 with TRBJ1-6; D uncertain. Germline V gene lookup returns CDR1 DFQATT and CDR2 SNEGSKA (reference sequence). CDR3 length equals 17 residues. The germline V and J ends were trimmed by 0 bases and 0 bases, with 12 bases remaining between them. CDR3 nucleotides: TGCAGTGCTAGAGAGGGTGGGAAGAGCTCCTATAATTCACCCCTCCACTTT. It yields the protein CSAREGGKSSYNSPLHF.

CDR3 coding DNA: TGTGCCAGCAGTTTAGACCCTAAAATGATTAACTATGGCTACACCTTC. Its translation is CASSLDPKMINYGYTF. This chain uses TRBV12-3 or TRBV12-4 with TRBJ1-2; D uncertain. CDR3 size: 16 residues. Trimming shortened V by 1 base and J by 1 base, and 13 bases separated the two germline ends.

In its sample, this clonotype ranks as medium-sized. The rearrangement links TRBV5-1 to TRBJ1-1; 10 bases are shared with TRBD1. Germline V gives CDR1 SGHRS, CDR2 YFSETQ. After removal of 3 bases from V and 5 bases from J, the junction contained 4 bases not matched to a gene. The CDR3 has 14 residues. CDR3 sequence: CASSSTGGRTEAFF. In DNA, the CDR3 is TGCGCCAGCAGCTCGACAGGGGGCAGGACTGAAGCTTTCTTT.

The chain links TRBV7-9 to TRBJ2-1; D call uncertain. The CDR3 sequence is 10 residues long. With 6 bases removed from V and 5 bases from J, the gap between germline ends came to 2 bases. CDR1 is SEHNR, CDR2 FQNEAQ, per germline (reference sequence). Written as DNA, the CDR3 is TGTGCCAGCAGTCACAATGAGCAGTTCTTC. Amino acid sequence: CASSHNEQFF.

This clonotype was seen ten or more times. The chain employs TRBV7-2 and TRBJ1-5; maybe TRBD1 (5 bases). The ends were cut back, 4 bases at V and 7 bases at J, with 17 bases in the middle. The CDR3 length is 15 residues. The germline V gene has CDR1 SGHTA and CDR2 FQGNSA. The chain's CDR3 is CASSSYQGSGQPQHF. The CDR3 DNA sequence: TGTGCCAGCAGCTCTTATCAGGGATCTGGACAGCCCCAGCATTTT.

Points on this clonotype: A much larger clone sits a single nucleotide away, making a read error possible. The chain joins TRBV4-3 to TRBJ2-1, with a tentative D call TRBD2 (6 bases). Germline V gives CDR1 LGHNA, CDR2 YSLEER. The CDR3 consists of 18 residues. Trimming removed 0 bases from V and 4 bases from J, with 19 bases in between. The CDR3 is CASSQDHGGGGAYNEQFF. The CDR3 DNA follows: TGCGCCAGCAGCCAAGATCACGGGGGTGGCGGGGCTTACAATGAGCAGTTCTTC.

The sample holds one count of this clonotype. The V call is TRBV18, the J call TRBJ2-5, with TRBD1 as a possible D gene (6 bases). Germline CDR1 is KGHSH and CDR2 is LQKENI. This CDR3 is 13 amino acids long. V dropped 3 bases and J dropped 5 bases, with 10 bases sitting between them. CDR3 region: CASSPGRGETQYF. The CDR3 coding sequence is TGTGCCAGCTCACCGGGCAGGGGCGAGACCCAGTACTTC.

This clonotype was seen ten or more times. This chain uses TRBV28 with TRBJ1-2; TRBD1 matches at 10 bases. V shed 5 bases, J shed 7 bases, and the junction held 7 bases outside the gene matches. Germline CDR1 is MDHEN and CDR2 is SYDVKM. CDR3 size: 14 residues. The CDR3 protein is CASSRDRGQGGYTF. Written as DNA, the CDR3 is TGTGCCAGCAGTCGGGACAGGGGCCAAGGTGGCTACACCTTC.

The chain joins TRBV11-2 to TRBJ2-3; D gene ambiguous. Germline assignment: CDR1 SGHAT and CDR2 FQNNGV. V was pared by 2 bases and J by 0 bases, with 6 bases between. The CDR3 is 14 residues long. This CDR3 reads CASSLRLSTDTQYF. The CDR3 DNA reads TGTGCCAGCAGCTTAAGGCTTAGCACAGATACGCAGTATTTT. Full variable domain (outside the CDR3, taken from reference TRBV11-2 and TRBJ2-3): EAGVAQSPRYKIIEKRQSVAFWCNPISGHATLYWYQQILGQGPKLLIQFQNNGVVDDSQLPKDRFSAERLKGVDSTLKIQPAKLEDSAVYLCASSLRLSTDTQYFGPGTRLTVL.